This entry describes one TCR beta chain. The entry originates in a study of blood T cell repertoires in COVID-19. About the research overall: Material from acute and convalescent COVID-19 was sourced from the United States, Italy and Spain. Sources were T cells, B-cell-depleted T cells, or PBMCs; the material itself was cDNA or gDNA.

Authors' processing steps: Amplification from reference gene primers served as the basis for estimated nucleated cell counts. TCRdb keeps only in-frame clones here, not all; method: immunoSEQ multiplex PCR. V, J and clone size were drawn from that table, and D and trimming were deduced from the DNA. The repertoire holds about 140,000 clones, with 70% to 90% as singletons. The CDR3 is made up of 18 amino acids. The J gene is TRBJ2-5, the V gene TRBV1; the listed D gene, TRBD2, was not tested against the DNA. TRBV1 corresponds to a pseudogene. The origin of this receptor is a human donor in a cohort sampled during active COVID-19. Sequencing input: peripheral blood. The CDR3 DNA is TGCACCAGCAGCCTACTCCGAGAGGGTCCACGGGCCGGGGAGACCCAGTACTTC. Its protein product is CTSSLLREGPRAGETQYF.